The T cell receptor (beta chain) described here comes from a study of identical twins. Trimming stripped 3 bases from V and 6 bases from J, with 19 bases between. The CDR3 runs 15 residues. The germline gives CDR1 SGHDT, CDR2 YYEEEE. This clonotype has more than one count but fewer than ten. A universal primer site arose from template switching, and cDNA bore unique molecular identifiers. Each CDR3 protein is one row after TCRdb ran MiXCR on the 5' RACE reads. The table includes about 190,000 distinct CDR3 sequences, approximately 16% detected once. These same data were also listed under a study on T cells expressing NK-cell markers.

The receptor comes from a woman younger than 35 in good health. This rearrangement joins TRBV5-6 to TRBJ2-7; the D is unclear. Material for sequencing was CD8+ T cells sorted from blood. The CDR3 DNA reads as TGTGCCAGCAGCTCTGAATTGGATCGGTTGGGCGAGCAGTACTTC. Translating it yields CASSSELDRLGEQYF.